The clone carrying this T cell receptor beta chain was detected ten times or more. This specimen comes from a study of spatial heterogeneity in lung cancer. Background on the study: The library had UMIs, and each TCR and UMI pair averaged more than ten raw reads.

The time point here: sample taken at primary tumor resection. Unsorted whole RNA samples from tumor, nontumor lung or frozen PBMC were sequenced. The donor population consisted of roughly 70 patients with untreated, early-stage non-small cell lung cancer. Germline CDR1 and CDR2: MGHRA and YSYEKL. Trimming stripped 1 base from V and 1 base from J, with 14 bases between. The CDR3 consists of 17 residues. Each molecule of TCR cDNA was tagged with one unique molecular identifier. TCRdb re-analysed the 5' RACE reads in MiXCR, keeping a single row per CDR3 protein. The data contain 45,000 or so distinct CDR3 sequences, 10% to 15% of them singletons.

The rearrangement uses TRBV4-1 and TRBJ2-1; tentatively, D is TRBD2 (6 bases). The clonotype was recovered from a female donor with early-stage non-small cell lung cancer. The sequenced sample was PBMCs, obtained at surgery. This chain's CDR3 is CASSQVVAGLSYNEQFF. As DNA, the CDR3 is TGCGCCAGCAGCCAAGTCGTGGCGGGGTTGTCCTACAATGAGCAGTTCTTC.